This entry lists 27 T cell receptor beta chains sequenced from one sample in a study of long-term antiretroviral therapy in people with HIV. It was version v3.0 of the immunoSEQ assay that was run at survey level. Here immunoSEQ multiplex PCR was the method, and the copy in TCRdb shows in-frame clones only, minus some. The sample records tens of thousands of clones, 82% being singletons. The source material was unsorted PBMCs, sampled at the start of antiretroviral therapy. The receptors were sampled from a man in his fifties or sixties with HIV.

This clone has a single count. V usage is TRBV7-2 and J usage is TRBJ1-1; maybe TRBD1 (5 bases). This CDR3 comprises 13 residues. The V gene lost 5 bases and the J gene lost 4 bases, with 11 bases spanning the gap. CDR1 SGHTA and CDR2 FQGNSA come from the germline V gene. The CDR3, as DNA: TGTGCCAGCAGCCAAGGGGTGGGCACTGAAGCTTTCTTT. Residues: CASSQGVGTEAFF.

The chain recombines TRBV11-2 with TRBJ2-1, with 7 positions matching TRBD1. Germline-derived CDR1 and CDR2 are SGHAT and FQNNGV. The CDR3 runs to 16 residues. J lost 4 bases, V lost 0 bases, and 6 bases had no gene match. CDR3 DNA: TGTGCCAGCAGCTTAGAGGAACAGGGGTCTTACAATGAGCAGTTCTTC. This encodes CASSLEEQGSYNEQFF.

This chain connects TRBV27 to TRBJ2-3; 9 nucleotides agree with TRBD2. CDR3 length: 15 residues. With V trimmed by 3 bases and J by 2 bases, 3 bases remained unmatched. The germline gives CDR1 MNHEY, CDR2 SMNVEV (reference sequence). The CDR3 loop is CASSLTSGYTDTQYF. DNA for the CDR3: TGTGCCAGCAGTTTGACTAGCGGATACACAGATACGCAGTATTTT.

This chain links TRBV6-1 with TRBJ2-1; D is perhaps TRBD2 (5 bases). CDR3 length equals 14 residues. Trimming removed 1 base from V and 3 bases from J, with 7 bases in between. The germline CDR1 and CDR2 sequences are MNHNS and SASEGT. CDR3 sequence reads: CASSEVGSYNEQFF. CDR3 DNA: TGTGCCAGCAGTGAAGTGGGGAGCTACAATGAGCAGTTCTTC.

This clone was seen once. The V gene is TRBV5-6, the J gene TRBJ1-2; D gene uncertain. CDR1 SGHDT and CDR2 YYEEEE come from the germline V gene. Deletions cut 0 bases from V and 3 bases from J, with 24 bases between. The CDR3 consists of 19 residues. This CDR3 reads CASSLAFRMGGLEDYGYTF. DNA for the CDR3: TGTGCCAGCAGCTTGGCCTTTCGGATGGGAGGGTTGGAGGACTATGGCTACACCTTC.

The rearrangement links TRBV11-2 to TRBJ2-3, with TRBD2 matching 12 bases. Germline CDR1 SGHAT, CDR2 FQNNGV. This CDR3 has 16 residues. The V gene end was trimmed by 3 bases and the J gene end by 1 base; junction bases not matched to a gene: 2. CDR3 protein: CASSFRTSGGTDTQYF. The CDR3 nucleotides are TGTGCCAGCAGCTTCCGGACTAGCGGGGGCACAGATACGCAGTATTTT.

The chain links TRBV28 to TRBJ2-7; D gene uncertain. This CDR3 is 13 amino acids long. With 6 bases removed from V and 3 bases from J, the gap between germline ends came to 12 bases. Per germline, CDR1 MDHEN and CDR2 SYDVKM. Written as DNA, the CDR3 is TGTGCCAGCAGACCGACCGCGAACTACGAGCAGTACTTC. Protein sequence: CASRPTANYEQYF.

This clone was detected once. The J gene is TRBJ2-2, the V gene TRBV5-1; D gene uncertain. The V end was cut by 4 bases, the J end by 5 bases, with 9 bases between. Germline-derived CDR1 and CDR2 are SGHRS and YFSETQ. The CDR3 is 13 amino acids. CDR3 coding DNA: TGCGCCAGCAGCCTGGACCCTACCGGGGAGCTGTTTTTT. As protein: CASSLDPTGELFF.

J is TRBJ2-2 and V is TRBV2, with D unclear. V lost 2 bases to trimming and J lost 1 base, with 2 bases between them. Germline V CDR1 and CDR2: SNHLY, FYNNEI. This CDR3 has 13 residues. The chain's CDR3 is CASSEKNTGELFF. In DNA form, the CDR3 reads TGTGCCAGCAGTGAAAAGAACACCGGGGAGCTGTTTTTT.

CDR3 nucleotide sequence: TGCGCCAGCAGCCAAGATTGGGGGAACACTGAAGCTTTCTTT. Translating gives CASSQDWGNTEAFF. This chain joins TRBV4-3 and TRBJ1-1, with D uncertain. V lost 0 bases to trimming and J lost 1 base, with 6 bases between them. This CDR3 comprises 14 residues. Germline V gives CDR1 LGHNA, CDR2 YSLEER.

This clone has just one count. This chain joins TRBV19 and TRBJ1-1; D gene unclear. The CDR3 loop spans 15 amino acids. CDR1 and CDR2 (germline): LNHDA, SQIVND (reference sequence). V was pared by 0 bases and J by 6 bases, with 14 bases between. Here the CDR3 reads CASSIDYETPPEAFF. In nucleotides, the CDR3 is TGTGCCAGTAGTATAGATTACGAGACGCCCCCTGAAGCTTTCTTT.

This chain joins TRBV18 and TRBJ2-5; no firm D call. The CDR3 spans 13 residues. The V gene's germline CDR1 is KGHSH and CDR2 LQKENI. The V end was cut by 3 bases, the J end by 0 bases, with 5 bases between. CDR3 nucleotide sequence: TGTGCCAGCTCACCTCGTAACCAAGAGACCCAGTACTTC. As protein: CASSPRNQETQYF.

This sequence joins TRBV6-6 and TRBJ1-2, with 7 bases that match TRBD1. J gave up 2 bases and V 3 bases, and 6 bases lay outside the gene matches. This CDR3 comprises 15 residues. Germline V gene lookup returns CDR1 MNHNY and CDR2 SVGAGI (reference sequence). CDR3: CASSYSTGTNYGYTF. The CDR3 nucleotides are TGTGCCAGCAGTTATTCGACAGGGACAAACTATGGCTACACCTTC.

This clone is large by share. The J gene is TRBJ2-1, the V gene TRBV4-1; TRBD2 aligns across 11 bases. The length of the CDR3 is 15 residues. J lost 8 bases, V lost 2 bases, and 5 bases had no gene match. From germline, CDR1 is MGHRA and CDR2 YSYEKL. The CDR3 DNA follows: TGCGCCAGCAGCCAATCTAGCGGGAGGTTCTATGAGCAGTTCTTC. It specifies CASSQSSGRFYEQFF.

The chain uses TRBV11-2 and TRBJ1-1, with D hard to call. The CDR3 runs 15 residues. CDR1 and CDR2 (germline): SGHAT, FQNNGV. The V end lost 0 bases, the J end lost 0 bases, and 8 bases lay between the germline ends. The CDR3 nucleotides are TGTGCCAGCAGCTTAGATGGCCGTTTGAACACTGAAGCTTTCTTT. Amino acid sequence: CASSLDGRLNTEAFF.

The chain uses TRBV4-3 and TRBJ1-3, with a weak D call TRBD1 (5 bases). V shed 0 bases and J shed 2 bases, with 11 bases lying between them. Germline V gives CDR1 LGHNA, CDR2 YSLEER. CDR3 length: 16 residues. The CDR3 reads CASSQDDPGPGNTIYF. For the CDR3, the DNA is TGCGCCAGCAGCCAAGATGATCCGGGGCCTGGAAACACCATATATTTT.

The V call is TRBV27, the J call TRBJ2-1, with TRBD2 matching over 13 bases. CDR1 MNHEY and CDR2 SMNVEV come from the germline V gene (reference sequence). This CDR3 is built from 19 residues. The V and J ends lost 2 bases and 0 bases, in that order; junction bases with no gene match: 7. The CDR3 reads CASSLTGLAGASSYNEQFF. The CDR3 DNA sequence: TGTGCCAGCAGTTTAACTGGACTAGCGGGGGCCTCCTCCTACAATGAGCAGTTCTTC.

The V and J genes are TRBV5-1 and TRBJ2-2; 10 nucleotides line up with TRBD1. Looked up from germline, CDR1 is SGHRS and CDR2 is YFSETQ. This CDR3 spans 15 amino acids. Trimming cost V 0 bases and J 5 bases; bases outside gene matches: 1. The DNA of the CDR3 is TGCGCCAGCAGCTTGGTGGGACAGGGGACCGGGGAGCTGTTTTTT. Its translation: CASSLVGQGTGELFF.

The chain carries TRBV6-6 and TRBJ1-5; D is undetermined. Germline CDR1 is MNHNY and CDR2 is SVGAGI (reference sequence). The CDR3 spans 14 residues. V was shortened by 2 bases and J by 6 bases, with 11 bases between the two germline ends. The CDR3 reads CASSYGAGGQPQHF. The CDR3 nucleotides are TGTGCCAGCAGTTACGGCGCCGGAGGTCAGCCCCAGCATTTT.

This chain uses TRBV10-3 with TRBJ1-5, with 7 bases identical to TRBD1. V gave up 5 bases and J gave up 2 bases; unmatched junction bases: 6. The CDR3 sequence is 15 residues long. The germline V gene encodes CDR1 ENHRY and CDR2 SYGVKD. The CDR3 here is CAISRGGEGNQPQHF. CDR3 in DNA: TGTGCCATCAGTCGAGGGGGCGAAGGCAATCAGCCCCAGCATTTT.

The chain recombines TRBV6-6 with TRBJ1-2; TRBD1 aligns across 9 bases. The germline V gene has CDR1 MNHNY and CDR2 SVGAGI (reference sequence). This CDR3 region has 15 residues. The trim removed 7 bases at V and 6 bases at J, leaving 12 bases unmatched. In DNA form, the CDR3 reads TGTGCCAGCACCTTCTATTGGGACAGGGAGAATGGCTACACCTTC. Encoded protein: CASTFYWDRENGYTF.

The gene calls are TRBV5-1 and TRBJ2-5; TRBD2 is a possible D gene (6 bases). The V end lost 7 bases, the J end lost 4 bases, and 17 bases lay between the germline ends. This CDR3 region has 14 residues. Germline assignment: CDR1 SGHRS and CDR2 YFSETQ. DNA for the CDR3: TGCGCCAGCCGAACCGTAGGGCGGGGAGAGACCCAGTACTTC. Its protein is CASRTVGRGETQYF. Using reference TRBV5-1 and TRBJ2-5 for the parts outside the CDR3, the full variable domain is KAGVTQTPRYLIKTRGQQVTLSCSPISGHRSVSWYQQTPGQGLQFLFEYFSETQRNKGNFPGRFSGRQFSNSRSEMNVSTLELGDSALYLCASRTVGRGETQYFGPGTRLLVL.

This clone has more than one count but fewer than ten. The V call is TRBV6-1, the J call TRBJ2-2, with D uncertain. This CDR3 contains 14 residues. Per germline, CDR1 MNHNS and CDR2 SASEGT. V was trimmed by 6 bases and J by 1 base, leaving 9 bases between them. The CDR3 region is CASSIPKNTGELFF. The CDR3 nucleotides read TGTGCCAGCAGCATTCCAAAGAACACCGGGGAGCTGTTTTTT.

This chain joins TRBV6-5 and TRBJ1-5; 7 nucleotides agree with TRBD1. CDR3 size: 15 residues. The germline gives CDR1 MNHEY, CDR2 SVGAGI. Germline trimming cut 0 bases from V and 6 bases from J; bases unmatched to any gene: 5. In DNA, the CDR3 is TGTGCCAGCAGTTACTCGAGACAGGGAGGTCAGCCCCAGCATTTT. It is translated as CASSYSRQGGQPQHF.

In this sample, this clone turned up a few times. The rearrangement uses TRBV10-3 and TRBJ1-2; D remains unclear. Trimming took off 0 bases at V and 3 bases at J, with 11 bases between the two ends. The CDR3 consists of 15 residues. Germline V gene lookup returns CDR1 ENHRY and CDR2 SYGVKD. The CDR3 nucleotides read TGTGCCATCAGTGAGTCGGCCAGTTTTGACTATGGCTACACCTTC. The encoded protein is CAISESASFDYGYTF.

The chain uses TRBV10-1 and TRBJ2-1, with 7 bases that match TRBD2. Germline CDR1 and CDR2: WNHNN and SYGVQD (reference sequence). Trimming at V came to 0 bases and at J to 2 bases, leaving 10 bases not matched to a gene. The CDR3 length is 18 residues. The CDR3 sequence: CASSESWGGPGAYNEQFF. DNA for the CDR3: TGCGCCAGCAGTGAGTCGTGGGGAGGGCCGGGGGCCTACAATGAGCAGTTCTTC.

The gene calls are TRBV18 and TRBJ2-1; 10 bases map to TRBD2. Germline V gene sequence: CDR1 KGHSH, CDR2 LQKENI. V trimming: 0 bases; J trimming: 2 bases; junction bases outside the gene matches: 16. This CDR3 spans 21 amino acids. The CDR3 nucleotides are TGTGCCAGCTCACCACCCTTAGAAATAGCGGGAGGCCACAATGCCTACAATGAGCAGTTCTTC. Translation gives CASSPPLEIAGGHNAYNEQFF. Full variable domain (rest looked up from reference TRBV18 and TRBJ2-1): NAGVMQNPRHLVRRRGQEARLRCSPMKGHSHVYWYRQLPEEGLKFMVYLQKENIIDESGMPKERFSAEFPKEGPSILRIQQVVRGDSAAYFCASSPPLEIAGGHNAYNEQFFGPGTRLTVL.